The 29 T cell receptor beta chains reported below all come from one sample, sequenced in a study of identical twins. TCRdb redid the calling of the 5' RACE reads with MiXCR, one entry per CDR3 protein. The table has hundreds of thousands of distinct CDR3 sequences, approximately 6.1% seen once; the top ten hold around 1.9%. The sequencing sample was made of naive T cells sorted from blood. All receptors come from a young man in good health.

This clonotype was counted only a few times. The chain uses TRBV19 and TRBJ2-1; D unclear. This CDR3 is 13 amino acids long. Germline V gives CDR1 LNHDA, CDR2 SQIVND (reference sequence). Trimming stripped 3 bases from V and 7 bases from J, with 10 bases between. The CDR3 coding sequence is TGTGCCAGTAGTATGCGTCGAGGAAATGAGCAGTTCTTC. Its protein is CASSMRRGNEQFF.

As to this clonotype: The junction does not match germline at one end; this may be a read error. V is TRBV6-5 and J is TRBJ2-6; 7 positions agree with TRBD1. CDR3 size: 18 residues. The germline V gene encodes CDR1 MNHEY and CDR2 SVGAGI. CDR3 residues: CASSHSGTEISGANVLTF. The DNA for the CDR3 is TGTGCCAGCAGTCACTCCGGGACAGAAATCTCTGGGGCCAACGTCCTGACTTTC.

J is TRBJ2-4 and V is TRBV20-1; tentative D call: TRBD2 (6 bases). CDR1 is DFQATT and CDR2 is SNEGSKA in the germline V gene (reference sequence). This CDR3 has 13 amino acids. The V end lost 7 bases, the J end lost 9 bases, and 19 bases lay between the germline ends. The CDR3 DNA reads as TGCAGTGTTACCCCGGACCCGGGGGTCATTCAGTACTTC. It yields the protein CSVTPDPGVIQYF.

This clonotype was observed a few times. The chain carries TRBV6-2 or TRBV6-3 and TRBJ2-2, with 8 bases lining up with TRBD1. Trimming removed 7 bases from V and 1 base from J; junction bases left unmatched: 11. The CDR3 runs 17 residues. The germline V gene encodes CDR1 MNHEY and CDR2 SVGEGT. The DNA for the CDR3 is TGTGCCAGCACCAACGGGTTGGGGACAGGGAACACCGGGGAGCTGTTTTTT. Translated: CASTNGLGTGNTGELFF.

This clonotype was counted between two and nine times. The chain employs TRBV19 and TRBJ2-3; TRBD2 might be the D (5 bases). Germline values: CDR1 LNHDA, CDR2 SQIVND (reference sequence). CDR3 length equals 15 residues. Trimming removed 2 bases at V and 2 bases at J, with 11 bases between. The CDR3 sequence: CASSISLANTDTQYF. CDR3 nucleotide sequence: TGTGCCAGTAGTATAAGTCTAGCAAACACAGATACGCAGTATTTT.

This clonotype came up many times. The gene calls are TRBV20-1 and TRBJ2-1, with D perhaps TRBD2 (6 bases). The CDR3 runs to 11 residues. Trimming shortened V by 5 bases and J by 7 bases, and 9 bases separated the two germline ends. CDR1 and CDR2 from the germline V gene are DFQATT and SNEGSKA (reference sequence). DNA for the CDR3: TGCAGTGCTGGGGGACTGAATGAGCAGTTCTTC. Its translation: CSAGGLNEQFF.

This clonotype was observed at least ten times. The rearrangement links TRBV10-3 to TRBJ1-6; 7 bases map to TRBD1. The length of the CDR3 is 13 residues. Losses at the gene ends were 6 bases for V and 9 bases for J; bases not matched to a gene: 5. Germline CDR1 and CDR2: ENHRY and SYGVKD. CDR3 sequence (DNA): TGTGCCATCAGCGATGACAGGGTTTCACCCCTCCACTTT. Translation: CAISDDRVSPLHF.

The table lists this clonotype with many counts. This rearrangement joins TRBV12-3 or TRBV12-4 to TRBJ2-2; D uncertain. This CDR3 spans 13 amino acids. V gave up 3 bases and J gave up 6 bases, with 8 bases separating them. DNA for the CDR3: TGTGCCAGCAGTTTTATCGAGCCCGGGGAGCTGTTTTTT. Its protein product is CASSFIEPGELFF.

The J gene is TRBJ2-4, the V gene TRBV27; TRBD2 matches at 10 bases. Trimming cost V 8 bases and J 0 bases; bases outside gene matches: 10. Germline loops: CDR1 MNHEY, CDR2 SMNVEV (reference sequence). The CDR3 has 17 residues. CDR3 loop: CASGSSGSDVAKNIQYF. The CDR3 bases are TGTGCCAGCGGTTCTAGCGGGAGTGATGTAGCCAAAAACATTCAGTACTTC.

This clonotype showed up many times. The chain couples TRBV5-1 to TRBJ2-3, with D perhaps matching TRBD1 or TRBD2 (6 bases each). Germline V gene lookup returns CDR1 SGHRS and CDR2 YFSETQ. The V end was cut by 6 bases, the J end by 4 bases, with 12 bases between. The CDR3 loop spans 13 amino acids. The CDR3 DNA sequence: TGCGCCAGCACTATTGGGGGGCCAGATACGCAGTATTTT. This encodes CASTIGGPDTQYF.

This clonotype was counted at least ten times. This sequence joins TRBV7-9 and TRBJ1-1; D gene ambiguous. The V gene's germline CDR1 is SEHNR and CDR2 FQNEAQ (reference sequence). This CDR3 region has 14 residues. The V end lost 5 bases, the J end lost 4 bases, and 14 bases lay between the germline ends. The CDR3 DNA sequence: TGTGCCAGCAGCCACAAATCTCGGGGCACTGAAGCTTTCTTT. Protein: CASSHKSRGTEAFF.

Many counts were recorded for this clonotype. The rearrangement uses TRBV7-2 and TRBJ2-7, with D uncertain. Germline values: CDR1 SGHTA, CDR2 FQGNSA. V was cut by 1 base and J by 0 bases, with 10 bases left in between. The CDR3 is made up of 15 amino acids. CDR3 sequence reads: CASSLGVGSSYEQYF. The CDR3 bases are TGTGCCAGCAGCTTAGGGGTTGGAAGCTCCTACGAGCAGTACTTC.

This clonotype was seen repeatedly, ten times or more. The V call is TRBV12-3 or TRBV12-4, the J call TRBJ2-1; D possibly corresponds to TRBD1 (5 bases). The CDR3 totals 14 residues. The V gene lost 8 bases and the J gene lost 7 bases, with 18 bases spanning the gap. The CDR3 region has the DNA TGTGCCAGCCCCTCATCGGTCAGGGTAAATGAGCAGTTCTTC. Residues: CASPSSVRVNEQFF.

The chain combines TRBV30 with TRBJ1-4, with a possible D match to TRBD1 (5 bases). The germline V gene encodes CDR1 GTSNPN and CDR2 SVGIG (reference sequence). The CDR3 is 13 residues long. V was trimmed by 6 bases and J by 11 bases, leaving 19 bases between them. The CDR3 region has the DNA TGTGCCTGTCTGGGACTGCGGATCGGGAAACTGTTTTTT. Translated: CACLGLRIGKLFF.

This clonotype has a count of ten or more. The chain is built from TRBV11-1 and TRBJ2-3; the match to TRBD2 covers 13 bases. Trimming cost V 5 bases and J 7 bases; bases outside gene matches: 15. Per the germline V gene, CDR1 is SGHAT and CDR2 is FQDESV (reference sequence). The CDR3 has 18 residues. CDR3 nucleotide sequence: TGTGCCAGCAGCCACCTGACCGGGACTAGCGGGATATTTTATACGCAGTATTTT. This gives the protein CASSHLTGTSGIFYTQYF.

This clonotype was counted at least ten times. The chain carries TRBV29-1 and TRBJ2-1; D is unresolved. In germline, CDR1 is SQVTM, CDR2 ANQGSEA. The CDR3 has 13 amino acids. The ends were cut back, 4 bases at V and 4 bases at J, with 11 bases in the middle. The CDR3 DNA follows: TGCAGCGTTGTTTCTGCCTTATACAATGAGCAGTTCTTC. Its protein product is CSVVSALYNEQFF.

This clonotype was seen at least ten times. V gene TRBV24-1 combines with J gene TRBJ1-1; D gene unclear. V was trimmed by 1 base and J by 4 bases, leaving 6 bases between them. Germline V lookup: CDR1 KGHDR, CDR2 SFDVKD. The CDR3 has 13 amino acids. CDR3 in DNA: TGTGCCACCAGTGATTTTTCGGGCACTGAAGCTTTCTTT. This codes for CATSDFSGTEAFF.

This clonotype was detected a few times. The rearrangement joins TRBV6-1 to TRBJ2-1, with 13 bases aligning to TRBD2. Per the germline V gene, CDR1 is MNHNS and CDR2 is SASEGT. The CDR3 runs 18 residues. J lost 0 bases, V lost 4 bases, and 6 bases had no gene match. CDR3 region: CASSAGTSGVLSYNEQFF. The DNA of the CDR3 is TGTGCCAGCAGTGCTGGGACTAGCGGGGTCCTCTCCTACAATGAGCAGTTCTTC.

The chain combines TRBV20-1 with TRBJ2-1, with 8 bases that match TRBD2. V lost 6 bases to trimming and J lost 5 bases; unmatched junction nucleotides: 6. CDR1 is DFQATT and CDR2 is SNEGSKA in the germline V gene (reference sequence). CDR3 length: 13 residues. The CDR3 sequence: CSAQTSEHNEQFF. Here the CDR3 DNA reads TGCAGTGCCCAGACTAGCGAGCACAATGAGCAGTTCTTC.

This clonotype appeared a few times. This sequence joins TRBV6-2 or TRBV6-3 and TRBJ2-7; TRBD2 matches at 13 bases. The V and J ends lost 6 bases and 6 bases, in that order; junction bases with no gene match: 11. Germline values: CDR1 MNHEY, CDR2 SVGEGT. The CDR3 sequence is 16 residues long. CDR3 in DNA: TGTGCCAGCAGAAAGGGGGGACTAGCGGGGACGTCCGAGCAGTACTTC. It yields the protein CASRKGGLAGTSEQYF.

The V gene is TRBV12-3 or TRBV12-4, the J gene TRBJ2-1; 7 bases fit TRBD2. This CDR3 contains 14 residues. The V gene end was trimmed by 6 bases and the J gene end by 2 bases; junction bases not matched to a gene: 4. In nucleotides, the CDR3 is TGTGCCAGCAGCCCCGGGAGGACCTACAATGAGCAGTTCTTC. Translated: CASSPGRTYNEQFF.

This clonotype was seen repeatedly, ten times or more. The chain links TRBV27 to TRBJ2-5, with D perhaps TRBD1 or TRBD2 (6 bases each). Germline V lookup: CDR1 MNHEY, CDR2 SMNVEV (reference sequence). The germline V and J ends were trimmed by 6 bases and 4 bases, with 15 bases remaining between them. CDR3 size: 14 residues. CDR3 sequence reads: CASRLVGGGETQYF. In nucleotides, the CDR3 is TGTGCCAGCAGACTTGTCGGGGGCGGAGAGACCCAGTACTTC.

The table lists this clonotype with many counts. The chain recombines TRBV3-1 with TRBJ2-7, with D hard to call. The germline V and J ends were trimmed by 3 bases and 3 bases, with 9 bases remaining between them. The germline gives CDR1 LGHDT, CDR2 YNNKEL (reference sequence). The length of the CDR3 is 13 residues. CDR3 protein: CASSQVPLYEQYF. CDR3 DNA: TGTGCCAGCAGCCAGGTACCCCTCTACGAGCAGTACTTC.

This clonotype was seen a handful of times. The rearrangement links TRBV19 to TRBJ2-7, with 8 positions matching TRBD2. Germline V gives CDR1 LNHDA, CDR2 SQIVND (reference sequence). Trimming took 6 bases from V and 5 from J; bases not matched to a gene: 9. The CDR3 length is 14 residues. CDR3 amino acids: CASSALETSDEQYF. DNA for the CDR3: TGTGCCAGTAGCGCCCTTGAGACTAGCGACGAGCAGTACTTC.

This chain links TRBV7-6 with TRBJ2-7, with TRBD1 matching over 8 bases. The junction had 1 base not matched to a gene; V was cut back by 3 bases and J by 9 bases. In germline, CDR1 is SGHVS, CDR2 FNYEAQ. CDR3 length equals 11 residues. CDR3 sequence: CASSFGQGQYF. The CDR3 DNA sequence: TGTGCCAGCAGCTTCGGACAGGGGCAGTACTTC.

This clonotype was counted many times. The chain recombines TRBV14 with TRBJ2-1; weak D call: TRBD1 (5 bases). With 7 bases removed from V and 5 bases from J, the gap between germline ends came to 18 bases. The CDR3 has 15 amino acids. Germline CDR1 is SGHDN and CDR2 is FVKESK. The CDR3 protein is CASTQGLAIHNEQFF. The CDR3 region has the DNA TGTGCCAGCACCCAGGGTCTGGCTATTCACAATGAGCAGTTCTTC.

The chain carries TRBV11-2 and TRBJ2-3; 15 nucleotides line up with TRBD2. The CDR3 runs to 16 residues. V lost 5 bases, J lost 4 bases, and 4 bases stayed unmatched. CDR1 SGHAT and CDR2 FQNNGV come from the germline V gene. This chain's CDR3 is CASSPGTSGRPDTQYF. The CDR3 nucleotides are TGTGCCAGCAGCCCAGGGACTAGCGGGAGGCCAGATACGCAGTATTTT.

The chain links TRBV5-1 to TRBJ2-2; D call uncertain. Trimming shortened V by 9 bases and J by 5 bases, and 17 bases separated the two germline ends. The CDR3 consists of 14 residues. Germline lookup yields CDR1 SGHRS and CDR2 YFSETQ. CDR3 amino acids: CATSPRSLTGELFF. The CDR3 DNA follows: TGCGCCACCTCACCTAGAAGCCTGACCGGGGAGCTGTTTTTT.

This chain connects TRBV25-1 to TRBJ2-3; D remains ambiguous. The CDR3 runs 14 residues. Trimming removed 4 bases from V and 2 bases from J, with 10 bases in between. The germline V gene encodes CDR1 MGHDK and CDR2 SYGVNS. This CDR3 reads CASSVEEFTDTQYF. CDR3 nucleotides: TGTGCCAGCAGTGTTGAGGAGTTCACAGATACGCAGTATTTT.